A selection of T cell receptor beta chains follows, all from one sample in a study of regulatory T cells in long-lasting Graves disease. One entry per CDR3 protein, called by TCRdb with MiXCR from the multiplex PCR reads. The sample lists 350,000 to 500,000 distinct CDR3 sequences, around 20% occurring once. The sample here was peripheral blood mononuclear cells (PBMCs), taken when the disease was refractory, from a patient treated with antithyroid drugs. These receptors all come from a female donor with Graves disease. CDR3s include the opening cysteine and the closing phenylalanine or tryptophan. D genes are given only for firm matches. Clone size is shown for a subset of rows, as once, few, many or a class of expanded clone.

D	V	J	size	CDR3	DNA
-	TRBV18	TRBJ2-2	many	CASSPYRYTGELFF	TGTGCCAGCTCACCATACAGATACACCGGGGAGCTGTTTTTT
-	TRBV7-9	TRBJ1-4	few	CASSLGEGPANEKLFF	TGTGCCAGCAGCTTAGGAGAGGGGCCGGCTAATGAAAAACTGTTTTTT
-	TRBV10-3	TRBJ1-2	many	CAISESRGDYGYTF	TGTGCCATCAGTGAGTCAAGGGGAGACTATGGCTACACCTTC
-	TRBV5-6	TRBJ1-1	many	CASSLVWGKAFF	TGTGCCAGCAGCTTGGTTTGGGGAAAAGCTTTCTTT
-	TRBV7-9	TRBJ2-3	few	CASSLLRGTSSRDTQYF	TGTGCCAGCAGCTTACTGCGCGGGACATCCAGCAGGGATACGCAGTATTTT
-	TRBV12-3/TRBV12-4	TRBJ1-1	many	CASSLGTAAEAFF	TGTGCCAGCAGCCTCGGGACCGCGGCTGAAGCTTTCTTT
TRBD1	TRBV18	TRBJ1-1	-	CASPYGQGNTEAFF	TGTGCCAGCCCTTACGGACAGGGGAACACTGAAGCTTTCTTT
-	TRBV19	TRBJ2-7	-	CASLSYEQYF	TGTGCCAGCCTTTCCTACGAGCAGTACTTC
-	TRBV29-1	TRBJ1-2	many	CSADSGGIGAGYTF	TGCAGCGCCGATAGCGGGGGCATTGGAGCTGGCTACACCTTC
-	TRBV5-1	TRBJ2-5	few	CASSLGAGRSEETQYF	TGCGCCAGCAGCTTGGGGGCGGGCAGGAGCGAGGAGACCCAGTACTTC
TRBD2	TRBV6-2/TRBV6-3	TRBJ2-1	-	CASSFWGERGNEQFF	TGTGCCAGCAGTTTCTGGGGTGAGCGGGGCAATGAGCAGTTCTTC
-	TRBV27	TRBJ1-2	once	CASSFRTRSSYTF	TGTGCCAGCAGTTTCAGGACCCGGAGTAGCTACACCTTC
-	TRBV5-1	TRBJ1-6	many	CASSLDGSSYNSPLHF	TGCGCCAGCAGCTTGGATGGGAGCTCCTATAATTCACCCCTCCACTTT
TRBD2	TRBV28	TRBJ2-7	many	CASSLGTSGRDEQYF	TGTGCCAGCAGTTTAGGGACTAGCGGGAGGGACGAGCAGTACTTC
TRBD1	TRBV5-1	TRBJ1-6	-	CASSIGTGKDSPLHF	TGCGCCAGCAGCATCGGGACAGGGAAGGATTCACCCCTCCACTTT